This TCR beta chain was found in a study of Ad26.COV2.S vaccination and SARS-CoV-2 variants. Overall study context: Doses of Ad26.COV2.S were injected into muscle once or twice, 56 days apart.

The ends were cut back, 0 bases at V and 6 bases at J, with 9 bases in the middle. The CDR3 length is 13 residues. The germline V gene has CDR1 SGHDT and CDR2 YYEEEE. Treatment of the sample: around 19 received Ad26.COV2.S at low or high dose, single or two shots; five or six received placebo; per-sample allocation not given. Repertoires come from day 63 after the first vaccine or placebo injection. Produced via immunoSEQ multiplex PCR; TCRdb's table is partial and in-frame only. In the table there are 430,000 or so clones, roughly 89% of which are singletons. The V call is TRBV5-6, the J call TRBJ1-2, with a possible D match to TRBD1 (5 bases). Sequencing was performed on peripheral blood, taken in a trial of Ad26.COV2.S vaccine versus placebo. This sequence was found in a person between 18 and 60 years old who received the Ad26.COV2.S COVID-19 vaccine or a placebo. CDR3 sequence (DNA): TGTGCCAGCAGCTTGGCCCAGGGTCATGGCTACACCTTC. This translates into CASSLAQGHGYTF.